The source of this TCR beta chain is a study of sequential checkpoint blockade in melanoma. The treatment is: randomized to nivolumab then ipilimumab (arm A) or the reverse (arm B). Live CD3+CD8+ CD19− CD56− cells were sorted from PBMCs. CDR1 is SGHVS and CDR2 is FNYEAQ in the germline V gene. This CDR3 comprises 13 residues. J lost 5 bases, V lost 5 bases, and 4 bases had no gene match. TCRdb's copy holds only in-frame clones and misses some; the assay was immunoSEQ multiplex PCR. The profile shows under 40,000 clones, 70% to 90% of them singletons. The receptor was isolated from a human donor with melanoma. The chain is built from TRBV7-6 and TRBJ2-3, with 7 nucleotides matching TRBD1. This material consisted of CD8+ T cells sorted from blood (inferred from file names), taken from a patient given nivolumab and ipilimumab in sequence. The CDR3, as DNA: TGTGCCAGCAGCGGACGGGACAGAGATACGCAGTATTTT. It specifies CASSGRDRDTQYF.